Listed below are T cell receptor beta chains from one sample, sequenced in a study of blood T cell repertoires in COVID-19. Sequencing used immunoSEQ multiplex PCR; TCRdb keeps in-frame clones, though not all of them. The sample holds about 350,000 clones, about 88% seen once. The sequenced material came from PBMCs or T cells enriched from blood (not recorded which). The receptors were gathered from a woman in her twenties or thirties who had recovered from COVID-19. The conserved cysteine and the conserved F or W are not part of the CDR3 here. Fields, in order: V gene, J gene, CDR3 protein.

TRBV27	TRBJ2-6	ASRASGANVLT
TRBV11-2	TRBJ2-7	ASSSWTEPTEQY
TRBV5-1	TRBJ1-6	ASSLGELTYNSPLH
TRBV20-1	TRBJ2-1	SALDRNEQF
TRBV5-1	TRBJ2-7	ASSSPQGYEQY
TRBV24-1	TRBJ1-1	ATSDSPTGRWDTEAF
TRBV21-1	TRBJ1-5	ASSASRTGDNQPQH
TRBV27	TRBJ1-4	ASRLQGTGEKLF
TRBV18	TRBJ1-1	ASSFRTGGPNTEAF
TRBV5-1	TRBJ2-7	ASSAGLAGGALEQY
TRBV4-1	TRBJ1-5	ASRFRQGSNQPQH
TRBV13	TRBJ1-1	ASSSDTEAF
TRBV5-1	TRBJ1-2	ASRYTSTYGYT
TRBV11-2	TRBJ2-7	ASSVSYEQY
TRBV29-1	TRBJ1-1	SAGQLSYEAF
TRBV5-1	TRBJ1-5	ASSLAPGSNQPQH
TRBV9	TRBJ2-7	ASSEGLAGAYEQY
TRBV7-8	TRBJ2-5	ASSLNREETQY
TRBV5-4	TRBJ2-7	ASSSDLPSSYEQY
TRBV21-1	TRBJ1-4	ASSKGGSDRDKLATNEKLF
TRBV4-2	TRBJ1-1	ASSPVGLTEAF
TRBV5-1	TRBJ1-1	ASSYDSNTEAF
TRBV28	TRBJ1-2	ASRSSNYGYT
TRBV5-5	TRBJ1-2	ASSSPRDTYGYT
TRBV11-2	TRBJ2-5	ASSFSGRGQETQY
TRBV27	TRBJ2-5	ASSSKRSGRIRQTQY
TRBV7-2	TRBJ1-2	ASRKGTVDGYT
TRBV5-1	TRBJ2-2	ASSLLAGGPRVGELF
TRBV7-2	TRBJ2-7	ASSASSGSVHEQY
TRBV28	TRBJ1-2	ASSLVQGNYGYT
TRBV3-1/TRBV3-2	TRBJ2-1	ASSPAGLSYNEQF
TRBV27	TRBJ2-7	ASMLPRGYEQY
TRBV27	TRBJ2-7	ASSLTSGQASYEQY
TRBV27	TRBJ2-7	ASSSVPGLASEQY
TRBV10-3	TRBJ2-7	AISITSGTAIYEQY
TRBV3-1/TRBV3-2	TRBJ2-2	ASSHGRGGAGELF
TRBV27	TRBJ2-1	ASSFSAGQGLF
TRBV5-1	TRBJ2-3	ASSRTSGRVTDTQY
TRBV5-1	TRBJ2-1	ASSITSGFTSYNEQF
TRBV10-3	TRBJ1-1	AIGQSNTEAF
TRBV3-1/TRBV3-2	TRBJ1-3	ASSLRDTGNTIY
TRBV11-2	TRBJ2-7	ASSLDGVGRPSYEQY
TRBV7-7	TRBJ2-3	ASTLSVAPTDTQY
TRBV5-1	TRBJ2-1	ASSPGTSGNEQF
TRBV29-1	TRBJ1-4	SVARDTTNEKLF
TRBV29-1	TRBJ1-2	SYRRPGQFGYT
TRBV4-2	TRBJ1-2	ASREGQGHYGYT